The 7 T cell receptor beta chains given below trace back to one sample, sequenced in a study of T cells in Graves' hyperthyroidism and ophthalmopathy. Using RNA transcripts as the source, TCR beta CDR3 regions were amplified. First-round RT-PCR of the TCR CDR3 relied on the HTBI primer set. Using its own MiXCR run on the multiplex PCR reads, TCRdb lists one record per CDR3 protein. The table lists fewer than 400,000 distinct CDR3 sequences, around a quarter of them singletons, with around 70% in the top ten. Sequenced: blood. These receptors came from a middle-aged man with Graves' hyperthyroidism.

The chain joins TRBV30 to TRBJ2-3; 10 bases map to TRBD2. The CDR3 is 15 residues long. The V gene end was trimmed by 1 base and the J gene end by 0 bases; junction bases not matched to a gene: 1. Germline V gene sequence: CDR1 GTSNPN, CDR2 SVGIG (reference sequence). For the CDR3, the DNA is TGTGCCTGGAGTGAGGGACTAGCGAGCACAGATACGCAGTATTTT. Translation gives CAWSEGLASTDTQYF.

This clonotype has only a few counts. The junction differs from germline at one of its ends, possibly a read error. V usage is TRBV12-3 or TRBV12-4 and J usage is TRBJ2-3; 10 bases align to TRBD2. This CDR3 spans 14 amino acids. As DNA, the CDR3 is TGTGCCAGCAGTCTAGCGGGAGCGGCAGATACGCAGTATTTT. Translated: CASSLAGAADTQYF.

This clonotype came up a few times. J is TRBJ2-2 and V is TRBV7-9; D is undetermined. The CDR3 runs 14 residues. The germline V gene has CDR1 SEHNR and CDR2 FQNEAQ (reference sequence). V was shortened by 5 bases and J by 3 bases, with 10 bases between the two germline ends. The CDR3 protein is CASSENPYTGELFF. Here the CDR3 DNA reads TGTGCCAGCAGCGAAAATCCGTACACCGGGGAGCTGTTTTTT.

This clonotype appeared many times. V usage is TRBV6-2 or TRBV6-3 and J usage is TRBJ2-5; 11 bases are a match to TRBD1. There are 16 residues in the CDR3. The germline gives CDR1 MNHEY, CDR2 SVGEGT. The J segment lost 3 bases and the V segment lost 2 bases, leaving 5 bases of the junction unmatched. The CDR3 DNA reads TGTGCCAGCAGTTACCATCGGGACAGGGGGGAAGAGACCCAGTACTTC. Translation: CASSYHRDRGEETQYF.

This clonotype has a handful of counts. The gene calls are TRBV20-1 and TRBJ2-3, with TRBD2 matching over 9 bases. The CDR3 is 15 amino acids. Germline V gene sequence: CDR1 DFQATT, CDR2 SNEGSKA (reference sequence). V dropped 3 bases and J dropped 2; count of bases not matched to a gene: 6. CDR3 nucleotides: TGCAGTGCTAGCCCGACTAGCGGCCACACAGATACGCAGTATTTT. It yields the protein CSASPTSGHTDTQYF.

The chain combines TRBV12-3 or TRBV12-4 with TRBJ2-3; D gene ambiguous. The V end lost 5 bases, the J end lost 2 bases, and 11 bases lay between the germline ends. CDR3 length: 14 residues. The CDR3 sequence is CASSQQPFTDTQYF. The CDR3 DNA reads as TGTGCCAGCAGTCAACAGCCTTTCACAGATACGCAGTATTTT.

This clonotype was seen a handful of times. V is TRBV4-2 and J is TRBJ1-4, with 7 bases fitting TRBD1. After removal of 3 bases from V and 8 bases from J, the junction contained 0 bases not matched to a gene. From germline, CDR1 is LGHNA and CDR2 YNFKEQ. The CDR3 loop spans 12 amino acids. The DNA for the CDR3 is TGTGCCAGCAGCCAGGACAGGGAAAAACTGTTTTTT. Its protein product is CASSQDREKLFF.